Listed below are T cell receptor beta chains from one sample, sequenced in a study of blood T cell repertoires in COVID-19. Clones were read by immunoSEQ multiplex PCR, and TCRdb kept only the in-frame ones, dropping some. The sample yields fewer than 250,000 clones, about 85% seen once. The sample taken for sequencing was peripheral blood. Receptors originate from a woman older than 75 with COVID-19, enrolled during active disease. CDR3s include the opening cysteine and the closing phenylalanine or tryptophan. The D gene is left open where the match is weak. A clone size is listed for some rows: how often the clone was seen (once, few, many), or a class if it is expanded.

d_gene: TRBD1; v_gene: TRBV3-1/TRBV3-2; j_gene: TRBJ1-4; abundance: -; CDR3nt: TGTGCCAGCAGCTCGGGACAGGGGAGAGAAAAACTGTTTTTT; CDR3aa: CASSSGQGREKLFF
d_gene: -; v_gene: TRBV19; j_gene: TRBJ2-2; abundance: -; CDR3nt: TGTGCCAGTAGTGGGGGCCAGGGCAGCACCGGGGAGCTGTTTTTT; CDR3aa: CASSGGQGSTGELFF
d_gene: -; v_gene: TRBV7-9; j_gene: TRBJ1-2; abundance: -; CDR3nt: TGTGCCAGCAGTCCCGCCGGGTCTTCCTATGGCTACACCTTC; CDR3aa: CASSPAGSSYGYTF
d_gene: -; v_gene: TRBV5-4; j_gene: TRBJ2-3; abundance: -; CDR3nt: TGTGCCAGCAGCTTAGCGGTGTTGCACAGGGTCAGCACAGATACGCAGTATTTT; CDR3aa: CASSLAVLHRVSTDTQYF
d_gene: -; v_gene: TRBV5-4; j_gene: TRBJ2-7; abundance: -; CDR3nt: TGTGCCAGCAGCTTGGCCGGGTCATACGAGCAGTACTTC; CDR3aa: CASSLAGSYEQYF
d_gene: TRBD2; v_gene: TRBV4-2; j_gene: TRBJ2-1; abundance: -; CDR3nt: TGTGCCAGCAGCCAAGATAAGGGACTAGCGGCCTACAATGAGCAGTTCTTC; CDR3aa: CASSQDKGLAAYNEQFF
d_gene: -; v_gene: TRBV9; j_gene: TRBJ2-2; abundance: -; CDR3nt: TGTGCCAGCAGCGACAACTCCAGGGAAAATACCGGGGAGCTGTTTTTT; CDR3aa: CASSDNSRENTGELFF
d_gene: TRBD1; v_gene: TRBV4-1; j_gene: TRBJ1-4; abundance: -; CDR3nt: TGCGCCAGCAGCCAAGCGGGGAACAGGGGGCAATATGAAAAACTGTTTTTT; CDR3aa: CASSQAGNRGQYEKLFF
d_gene: TRBD1; v_gene: TRBV6-1; j_gene: TRBJ1-3; abundance: -; CDR3nt: TGTGCCAGCAGTGAAGCTCCCCCCGGACAGGGTGGAAACACCATATATTTT; CDR3aa: CASSEAPPGQGGNTIYF
d_gene: -; v_gene: TRBV19; j_gene: TRBJ2-2; abundance: -; CDR3nt: TGTGCCAGTAGACAGGGACCGAACACCGGGGAGCTGTTTTTT; CDR3aa: CASRQGPNTGELFF
d_gene: -; v_gene: TRBV9; j_gene: TRBJ1-6; abundance: -; CDR3nt: TGTGCCAGCAGCGTACGAGTAGATAATTCACCCCTCCACTTT; CDR3aa: CASSVRVDNSPLHF
d_gene: -; v_gene: TRBV3-1/TRBV3-2; j_gene: TRBJ2-3; abundance: -; CDR3nt: TGTGCCAGCAGAATAGGAGGCGGGCGGTCGGATACGCAGTATTTT; CDR3aa: CASRIGGGRSDTQYF
d_gene: -; v_gene: TRBV20-1; j_gene: TRBJ2-3; abundance: once; CDR3nt: TGCAGTGGCCTAGCGGGGGACAGGGAGTATTTT; CDR3aa: CSGLAGDREYF
d_gene: -; v_gene: TRBV6-1; j_gene: TRBJ1-4; abundance: -; CDR3nt: TGTGCCAGCAGTGAAGCTGGGGGGAAACTGTTTTTT; CDR3aa: CASSEAGGKLFF
d_gene: TRBD2; v_gene: TRBV13; j_gene: TRBJ2-5; abundance: -; CDR3nt: TGTGCCAGCAGCTTTAGGACTAGCGGGCTCCAAGAGACCCAGTACTTC; CDR3aa: CASSFRTSGLQETQYF
d_gene: -; v_gene: TRBV5-1; j_gene: TRBJ1-6; abundance: -; CDR3nt: TGCGCCAGCAGCTTTAGGGAGGGGGGTAATTCACCCCTCCACTTT; CDR3aa: CASSFREGGNSPLHF
d_gene: TRBD2; v_gene: TRBV13; j_gene: TRBJ2-5; abundance: -; CDR3nt: TGTGCCAGCAGCTTAGTGGGACTAGCTGATTCCCAGTACTTC; CDR3aa: CASSLVGLADSQYF
d_gene: -; v_gene: TRBV6-5; j_gene: TRBJ1-5; abundance: -; CDR3nt: TGTGCCAGCAGTTACGACAGGAATCAGCCCCAGCATTTT; CDR3aa: CASSYDRNQPQHF
d_gene: TRBD1; v_gene: TRBV23-1; j_gene: TRBJ2-7; abundance: -; CDR3nt: TGCGCCAGCAGTCAATTACGGACAGGGGGGATCTACGAGCAGTACTTC; CDR3aa: CASSQLRTGGIYEQYF
d_gene: -; v_gene: TRBV9; j_gene: TRBJ2-1; abundance: -; CDR3nt: TGTGCCAGCAGCGGGGGACTGGGCTCCTACAATGAGCAGTTCTTC; CDR3aa: CASSGGLGSYNEQFF
d_gene: -; v_gene: TRBV24-1; j_gene: TRBJ2-3; abundance: -; CDR3nt: TGTGCCACCAGTGATTTGACTAATCCGGGAACAGATACGCAGTATTTT; CDR3aa: CATSDLTNPGTDTQYF
d_gene: -; v_gene: TRBV16; j_gene: TRBJ1-2; abundance: -; CDR3nt: TGTGCCAGCAGCCAACAGAAAACCTATGGCTACACCTTC; CDR3aa: CASSQQKTYGYTF
d_gene: -; v_gene: TRBV4-1; j_gene: TRBJ2-3; abundance: -; CDR3nt: TGCGCCAGCAGCCAAGCCCCGCTAGCGACCGTTAGCACAGATACGCAGTATTTT; CDR3aa: CASSQAPLATVSTDTQYF
d_gene: -; v_gene: TRBV30; j_gene: TRBJ2-3; abundance: few; CDR3nt: TGTGCCTGGAGTGTGTTGAGAGATACGCAGTATTTT; CDR3aa: CAWSVLRDTQYF
d_gene: -; v_gene: TRBV5-6; j_gene: TRBJ2-3; abundance: -; CDR3nt: TGTGCCAGCAGCTTGGGTGGGGTGCCGGGGGCAGATACGCAGTATTTT; CDR3aa: CASSLGGVPGADTQYF
d_gene: -; v_gene: TRBV11-2; j_gene: TRBJ2-5; abundance: -; CDR3nt: TGTGCCAGCAGCTTATGGTCAGAAGAGACCCAGTACTTC; CDR3aa: CASSLWSEETQYF
d_gene: -; v_gene: TRBV7-2; j_gene: TRBJ2-7; abundance: -; CDR3nt: TGTGCCAGCAGCTTAGGCGGGGGCGTATACGAGCAGTACTTC; CDR3aa: CASSLGGGVYEQYF
d_gene: -; v_gene: TRBV3-1/TRBV3-2; j_gene: TRBJ1-6; abundance: -; CDR3nt: TGTGCCAGCAGCCAAGGGGGGCCGAATTCACCCCTCCACTTT; CDR3aa: CASSQGGPNSPLHF